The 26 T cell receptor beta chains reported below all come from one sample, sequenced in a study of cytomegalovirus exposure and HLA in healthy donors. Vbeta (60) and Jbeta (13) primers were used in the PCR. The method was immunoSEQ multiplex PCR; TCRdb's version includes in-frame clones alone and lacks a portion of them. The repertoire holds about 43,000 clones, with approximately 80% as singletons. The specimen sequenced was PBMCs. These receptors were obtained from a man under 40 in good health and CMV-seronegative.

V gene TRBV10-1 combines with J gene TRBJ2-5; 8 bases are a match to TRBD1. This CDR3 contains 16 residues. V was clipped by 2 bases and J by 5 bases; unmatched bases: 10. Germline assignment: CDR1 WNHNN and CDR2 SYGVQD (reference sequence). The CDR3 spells CASSEAFQGAEETQYF. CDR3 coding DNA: TGCGCCAGCAGTGAGGCCTTTCAGGGGGCGGAGGAGACCCAGTACTTC.

The CDR3 sequence is CASSFLSSSYEQYF. CDR3 DNA sequence: TGTGCCAGCAGCTTTCTTAGCAGCTCCTACGAGCAGTACTTC. V gene TRBV5-6 combines with J gene TRBJ2-7; no reliable D call. CDR1 and CDR2 from the germline V gene are SGHDT and YYEEEE. V was shortened by 2 bases and J by 0 bases, with 9 bases between the two germline ends. This CDR3 has 14 amino acids.

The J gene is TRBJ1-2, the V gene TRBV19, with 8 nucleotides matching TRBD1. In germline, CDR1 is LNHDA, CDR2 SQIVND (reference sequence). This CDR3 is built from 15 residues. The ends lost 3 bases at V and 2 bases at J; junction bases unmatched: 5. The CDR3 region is CASSIGTGQNYGYTF. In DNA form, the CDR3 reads TGTGCCAGTAGTATCGGGACAGGCCAAAACTATGGCTACACCTTC. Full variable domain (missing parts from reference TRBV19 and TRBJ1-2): DGGITQSPKYLFRKEGQNVTLSCEQNLNHDAMYWYRQDPGQGLRLIYYSQIVNDFQKGDIAEGYSVSREKKESFPLTVTSAQKNPTAFYLCASSIGTGQNYGYTFGSGTRLTVV.

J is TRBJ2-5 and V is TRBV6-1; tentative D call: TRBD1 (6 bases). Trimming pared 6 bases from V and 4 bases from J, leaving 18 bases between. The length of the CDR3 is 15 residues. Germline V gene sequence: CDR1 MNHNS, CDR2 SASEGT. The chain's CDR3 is CASRRAGALGETQYF. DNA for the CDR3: TGTGCCAGCAGGAGGGCAGGGGCCTTGGGAGAGACCCAGTACTTC.

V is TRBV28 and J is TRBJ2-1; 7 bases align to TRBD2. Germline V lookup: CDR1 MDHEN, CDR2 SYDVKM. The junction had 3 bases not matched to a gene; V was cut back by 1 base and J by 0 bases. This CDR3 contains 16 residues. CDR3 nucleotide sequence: TGTGCCAGCAGTTTATTGGGGGGGGTCTCCTACAATGAGCAGTTCTTC. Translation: CASSLLGGVSYNEQFF.

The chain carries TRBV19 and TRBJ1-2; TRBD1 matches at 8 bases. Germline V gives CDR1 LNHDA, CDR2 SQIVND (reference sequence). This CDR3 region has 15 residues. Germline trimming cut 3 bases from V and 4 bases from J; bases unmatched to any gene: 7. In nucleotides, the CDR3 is TGTGCCAGTAGTATTCGGCAGGGGGCTATCTATGGCTACACCTTC. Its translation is CASSIRQGAIYGYTF. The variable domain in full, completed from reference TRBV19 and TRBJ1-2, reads DGGITQSPKYLFRKEGQNVTLSCEQNLNHDAMYWYRQDPGQGLRLIYYSQIVNDFQKGDIAEGYSVSREKKESFPLTVTSAQKNPTAFYLCASSIRQGAIYGYTFGSGTRLTVV.

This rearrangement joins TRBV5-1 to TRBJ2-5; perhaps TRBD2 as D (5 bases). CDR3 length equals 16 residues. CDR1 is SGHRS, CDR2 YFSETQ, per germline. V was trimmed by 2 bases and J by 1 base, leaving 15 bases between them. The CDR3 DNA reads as TGCGCCAGCAGCTTCTCGTCGGGAAGGACCCAAGAGACCCAGTACTTC. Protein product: CASSFSSGRTQETQYF.

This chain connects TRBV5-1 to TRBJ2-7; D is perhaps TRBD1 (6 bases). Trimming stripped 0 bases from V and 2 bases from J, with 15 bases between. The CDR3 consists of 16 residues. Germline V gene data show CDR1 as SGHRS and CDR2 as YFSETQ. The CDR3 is CASSLVGQFPPYEQYF. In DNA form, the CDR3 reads TGCGCCAGCAGCTTGGTTGGACAGTTTCCCCCCTACGAGCAGTACTTC.

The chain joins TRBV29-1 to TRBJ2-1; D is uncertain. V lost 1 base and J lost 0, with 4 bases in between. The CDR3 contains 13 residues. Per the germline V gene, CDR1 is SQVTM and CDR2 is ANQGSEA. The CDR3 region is CSVEGSSYNEQFF. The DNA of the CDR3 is TGCAGCGTTGAAGGCAGCTCCTACAATGAGCAGTTCTTC.

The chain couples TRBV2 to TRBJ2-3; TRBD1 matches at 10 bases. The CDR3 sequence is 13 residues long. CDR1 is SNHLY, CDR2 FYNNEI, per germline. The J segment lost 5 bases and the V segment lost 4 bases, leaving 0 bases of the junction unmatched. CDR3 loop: CASSGDRGDTQYF. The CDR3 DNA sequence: TGTGCCAGCAGTGGGGACAGGGGAGATACGCAGTATTTT.

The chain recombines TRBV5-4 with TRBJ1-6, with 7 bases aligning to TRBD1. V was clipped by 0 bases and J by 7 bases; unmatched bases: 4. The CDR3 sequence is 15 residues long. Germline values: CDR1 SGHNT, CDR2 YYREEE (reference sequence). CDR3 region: CASSLEGQLNSPLHF. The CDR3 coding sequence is TGTGCCAGCAGCTTGGAGGGACAGTTGAATTCACCCCTCCACTTT.

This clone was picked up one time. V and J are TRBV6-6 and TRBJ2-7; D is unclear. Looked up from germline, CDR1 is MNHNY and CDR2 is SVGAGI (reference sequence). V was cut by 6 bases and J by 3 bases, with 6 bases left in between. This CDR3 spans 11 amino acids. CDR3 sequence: CASRSGYEQYF. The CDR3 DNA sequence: TGTGCCAGCAGGTCAGGCTACGAGCAGTACTTC.

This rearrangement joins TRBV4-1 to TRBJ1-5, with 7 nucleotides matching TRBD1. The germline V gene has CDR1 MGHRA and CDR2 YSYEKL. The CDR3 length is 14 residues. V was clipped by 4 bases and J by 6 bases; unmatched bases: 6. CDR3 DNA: TGCGCCAGCAGCCTCGGACAGGTCGGTCAGCCCCAGCATTTT. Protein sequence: CASSLGQVGQPQHF.

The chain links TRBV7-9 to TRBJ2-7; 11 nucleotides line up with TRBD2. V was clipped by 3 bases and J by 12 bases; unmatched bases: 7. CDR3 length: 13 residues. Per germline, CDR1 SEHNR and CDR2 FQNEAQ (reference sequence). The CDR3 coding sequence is TGTGCCAGCAGCTTGGATAGCGGGAGGGCCTCGTACTTC. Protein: CASSLDSGRASYF.

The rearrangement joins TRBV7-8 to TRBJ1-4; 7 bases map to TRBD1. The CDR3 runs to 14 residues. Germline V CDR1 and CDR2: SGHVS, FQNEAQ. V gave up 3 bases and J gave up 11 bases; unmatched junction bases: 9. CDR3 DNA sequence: TGTGCCAGCAGCTTCGGGACAGATCTGAAGAAACTGTTTTTT. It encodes CASSFGTDLKKLFF.

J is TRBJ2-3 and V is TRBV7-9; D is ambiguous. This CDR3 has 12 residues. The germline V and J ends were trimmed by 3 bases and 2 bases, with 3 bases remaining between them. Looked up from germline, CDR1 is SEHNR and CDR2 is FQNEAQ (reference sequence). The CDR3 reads CASSFSTDTQYF. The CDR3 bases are TGTGCCAGCAGCTTCTCCACAGATACGCAGTATTTT.

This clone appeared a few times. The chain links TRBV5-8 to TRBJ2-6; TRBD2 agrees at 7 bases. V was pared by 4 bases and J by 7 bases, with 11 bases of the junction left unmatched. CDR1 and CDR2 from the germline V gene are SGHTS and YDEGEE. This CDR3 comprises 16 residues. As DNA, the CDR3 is TGTGCCAGCAGCCGCATGGGACTACTCTTAGCCAACGTCCTGACTTTC. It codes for CASSRMGLLLANVLTF.

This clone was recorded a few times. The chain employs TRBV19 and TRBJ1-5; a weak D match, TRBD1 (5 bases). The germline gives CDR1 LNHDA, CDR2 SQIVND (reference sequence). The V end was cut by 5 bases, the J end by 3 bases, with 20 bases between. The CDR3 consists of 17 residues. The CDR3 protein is CASSEVAGYSTNQPQHF. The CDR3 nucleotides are TGTGCCAGTAGTGAAGTAGCAGGGTATTCCACCAATCAGCCCCAGCATTTT.

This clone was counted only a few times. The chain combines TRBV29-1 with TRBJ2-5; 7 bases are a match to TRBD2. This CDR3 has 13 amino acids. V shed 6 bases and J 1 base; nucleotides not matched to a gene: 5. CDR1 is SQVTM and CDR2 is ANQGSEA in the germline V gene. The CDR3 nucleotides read TGCAGCGTGAGGGAGGGCGGCCAAGAGACCCAGTACTTC. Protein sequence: CSVREGGQETQYF.

The CDR3 sequence is CASRNGGGRSNQPQHF. In nucleotides, the CDR3 is TGTGCCAGTAGAAACGGGGGAGGGAGGAGCAATCAGCCCCAGCATTTT. The chain employs TRBV19 and TRBJ1-5; D is possibly TRBD1 (5 bases). Germline V gene sequence: CDR1 LNHDA, CDR2 SQIVND (reference sequence). V gave up 6 bases and J gave up 1 base, with 16 bases separating them. CDR3 length: 16 residues.

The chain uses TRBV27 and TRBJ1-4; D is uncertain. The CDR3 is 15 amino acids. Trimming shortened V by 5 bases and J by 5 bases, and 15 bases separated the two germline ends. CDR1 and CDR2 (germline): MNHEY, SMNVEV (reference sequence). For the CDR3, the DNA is TGTGCCAGCAGTCCGATCGGACTGATGAATGAAAAACTGTTTTTT. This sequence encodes CASSPIGLMNEKLFF.

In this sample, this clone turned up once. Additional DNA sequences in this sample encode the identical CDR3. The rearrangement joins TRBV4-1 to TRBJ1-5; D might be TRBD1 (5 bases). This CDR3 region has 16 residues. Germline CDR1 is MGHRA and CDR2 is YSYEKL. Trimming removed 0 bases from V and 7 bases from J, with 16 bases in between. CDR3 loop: CASSQDLGRVGQPQHF. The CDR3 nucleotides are TGCGCCAGCAGCCAAGATCTCGGCAGGGTCGGCCAGCCCCAGCATTTT.

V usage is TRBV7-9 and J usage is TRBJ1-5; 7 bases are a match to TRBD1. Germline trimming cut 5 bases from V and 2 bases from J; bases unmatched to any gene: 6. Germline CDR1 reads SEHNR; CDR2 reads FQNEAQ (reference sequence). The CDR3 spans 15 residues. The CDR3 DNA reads TGTGCCAGCAGCACACCCGGGACAGGCAATCAGCCCCAGCATTTT. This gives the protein CASSTPGTGNQPQHF.

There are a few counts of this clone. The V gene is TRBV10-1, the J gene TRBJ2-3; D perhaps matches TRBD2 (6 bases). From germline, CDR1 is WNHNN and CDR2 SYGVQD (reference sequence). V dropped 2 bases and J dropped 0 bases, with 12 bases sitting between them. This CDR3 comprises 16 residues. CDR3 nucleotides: TGCGCCAGCAGTGAGCTTGGCGGGACTAGCACAGATACGCAGTATTTT. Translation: CASSELGGTSTDTQYF.

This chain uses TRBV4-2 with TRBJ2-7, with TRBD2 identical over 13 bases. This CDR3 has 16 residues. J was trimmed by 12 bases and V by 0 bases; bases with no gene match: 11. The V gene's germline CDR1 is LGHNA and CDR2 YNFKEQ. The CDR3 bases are TGTGCCAGCAGCCAAGAGGACATCGGACTAGCGGGAGAATGGTACTTC. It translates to CASSQEDIGLAGEWYF.

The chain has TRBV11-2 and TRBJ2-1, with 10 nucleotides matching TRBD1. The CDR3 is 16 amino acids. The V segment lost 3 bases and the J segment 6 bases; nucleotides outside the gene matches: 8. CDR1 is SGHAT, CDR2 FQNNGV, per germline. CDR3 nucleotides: TGTGCCAGCAGCTTTCGGACAGGGGGGGTACCCAATGAGCAGTTCTTC. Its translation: CASSFRTGGVPNEQFF.